This T cell receptor (beta chain) originates from a study of T cell repertoires in cytomegalovirus infection. General study points: Dominant in the ex vivo response were TCR beta clonotypes restricted by HLA-C and specific for CMV. Cumulative frequency of public TCR beta families picked out carriers of CMV plus the relevant HLA.

This clonotype was found a few times. Its antigen is currently unknown. The germline V gene has CDR1 LNHDA and CDR2 SQIVND (reference sequence). The CDR3 contains 17 residues. Trimming shortened V by 1 base and J by 0 bases, and 13 bases separated the two germline ends. TCRdb re-derived calls from the reads in MiXCR, one entry per CDR3 protein. The sample consists of around 450,000 distinct CDR3 sequences, roughly a third of them appearing once. The receptor comes from a human donor in good health (CMV status not recorded). Some clones in this sample may be carry-over from other donors' samples. The chain joins TRBV19 to TRBJ2-4, with D hard to call. Sample: PBMCs. The CDR3 DNA follows: TGTGCCAGTAGTATAGGGAGCTCAATGCTAGCCAAAAACATTCAGTACTTC. Translation gives CASSIGSSMLAKNIQYF.